Following are 21 T cell receptor beta chains from one sample sequenced in a study of cytomegalovirus exposure and HLA in healthy donors. The protocol was immunoSEQ multiplex PCR, while the TCRdb copy is restricted to in-frame clones and leaves out a portion. The profile shows about 180,000 clones, just under 90% of them singletons. The sequenced sample consisted of PBMCs. These TCRs come from a woman aged 25 to 39 in good health and CMV-seronegative.

V and J are TRBV29-1 and TRBJ2-1, with a possible D match to TRBD1 (6 bases). Germline CDR1 reads SQVTM; CDR2 reads ANQGSEA. The CDR3 totals 13 residues. Here the CDR3 reads CRVVKGDYNEQFF. The CDR3 nucleotides are TGCAGAGTCGTAAAGGGGGACTACAATGAGCAGTTCTTC.

The chain combines TRBV5-1 with TRBJ1-1, with D possibly matching TRBD1 (5 bases). The CDR3 is 16 residues long. V lost 4 bases and J lost 1, with 17 bases in between. CDR1 is SGHRS and CDR2 is YFSETQ in the germline V gene. The CDR3 is CASSPDTAGPNTEAFF. DNA of the CDR3: TGCGCCAGCAGCCCGGACACCGCGGGACCGAACACTGAAGCTTTCTTT.

The CDR3 DNA reads TGTGCCAGCAGTTTTGGACAGGGGGAACTGTTTTTT. It codes for CASSFGQGELFF. The chain couples TRBV27 to TRBJ1-4; 10 bases are a match to TRBD1. J was trimmed by 12 bases and V by 3 bases; bases with no gene match: 1. The CDR3 contains 12 residues. Germline values: CDR1 MNHEY, CDR2 SMNVEV (reference sequence).

The chain combines TRBV9 with TRBJ2-5; D is perhaps TRBD2 (6 bases). The germline V gene encodes CDR1 SGDLS and CDR2 YYNGEE. The CDR3 is made up of 17 amino acids. Trimming removed 2 bases from V and 7 bases from J, with 24 bases in between. CDR3 DNA: TGTGCCAGCAGCGTCGGGGGAACTTCCCAGGCGGGGTGGACCCAGTACTTC. It codes for CASSVGGTSQAGWTQYF.

The chain uses TRBV5-4 and TRBJ1-2; the D is unclear. Germline CDR1 is SGHNT and CDR2 is YYREEE (reference sequence). This CDR3 has 11 amino acids. Trimming left V 0 bases short and J 8 bases short, with 5 bases between. The DNA of the CDR3 is TGTGCCAGCAGCTTGGATCTCGGCTACACCTTC. This gives the protein CASSLDLGYTF.

In this sample, this clone turned up once. The chain links TRBV7-9 to TRBJ2-5, with a weak D call TRBD1 (5 bases). This CDR3 is built from 15 residues. Trimming cost V 0 bases and J 1 base, with 9 bases left between them. Germline lookup yields CDR1 SEHNR and CDR2 FQNEAQ (reference sequence). The CDR3 sequence is CASSLAAGPQETQYF. In nucleotides, the CDR3 is TGTGCCAGCAGCTTAGCGGCAGGGCCCCAAGAGACCCAGTACTTC.

V gene TRBV7-9 combines with J gene TRBJ1-5; a weak D match, TRBD1 (6 bases). V was cut by 3 bases and J by 1 base, with 10 bases left in between. CDR1 SEHNR and CDR2 FQNEAQ come from the germline V gene (reference sequence). The CDR3 has 15 residues. CDR3 in amino acids: CASSLQGQSNQPQHF. The CDR3 bases are TGTGCCAGCAGCTTGCAGGGACAAAGCAATCAGCCCCAGCATTTT.

This clone showed up just once. The chain combines TRBV5-1 with TRBJ1-2; possible D gene TRBD1, 5 bases. The length of the CDR3 is 14 residues. CDR1 SGHRS and CDR2 YFSETQ come from the germline V gene. Trimming stripped 1 base from V and 8 bases from J, with 15 bases between. The CDR3 DNA sequence: TGCGCCAGCAGCTTGTATTGGGGGGGAAGCGGCTACACCTTC. Protein: CASSLYWGGSGYTF.

The CDR3 loop is CASSLVQGGNTEAFF. The DNA of the CDR3 is TGTGCCAGCAGCTTGGTACAGGGTGGAAACACTGAAGCTTTCTTT. The V and J genes are TRBV5-6 and TRBJ1-1; TRBD1 is a possible D gene (6 bases). V was pared by 0 bases and J by 2 bases, with 11 bases between. The CDR3 is 15 amino acids. Germline assignment: CDR1 SGHDT and CDR2 YYEEEE.

V is TRBV6-1 and J is TRBJ1-2; possibly TRBD1 for D (5 bases). The CDR3 is 13 amino acids. Germline CDR1 is MNHNS and CDR2 is SASEGT. V was clipped by 5 bases and J by 8 bases, with 15 bases between them. The CDR3 nucleotides are TGTGCCAGCAGTTGGACACCCAAGGAAGGCTACACCTTC. Protein product: CASSWTPKEGYTF.

This rearrangement joins TRBV2 to TRBJ1-5; 8 positions agree with TRBD1. The CDR3 extends over 15 amino acids. Germline V gene sequence: CDR1 SNHLY, CDR2 FYNNEI. V lost 6 bases and J lost 3; bases outside the gene matches: 7. The CDR3, as DNA: TGTGCCAGCAGGGCCGGGACAGGTCTCAATCAGCCCCAGCATTTT. It encodes CASRAGTGLNQPQHF.

This clone has a single count. The chain couples TRBV10-3 to TRBJ1-5; 10 bases align to TRBD1. After removal of 4 bases from V and 6 bases from J, the junction contained 9 bases not matched to a gene. The CDR3 is 16 residues long. Germline V gives CDR1 ENHRY, CDR2 SYGVKD. Here the CDR3 reads CAISANGTGAGQPQHF. The CDR3 DNA follows: TGTGCCATCAGTGCAAACGGGACAGGGGCAGGTCAGCCCCAGCATTTT.

In this sample, this clone turned up a few times. CDR3 coding DNA: TGTGCCAGCAGCTCTGTTCATGGCTACACCTTC. It encodes CASSSVHGYTF. The chain recombines TRBV11-2 with TRBJ1-2; D ambiguous. V was clipped by 4 bases and J by 6 bases, with 6 bases between them. This CDR3 spans 11 amino acids. Germline V gene lookup returns CDR1 SGHAT and CDR2 FQNNGV.

The V and J genes are TRBV5-6 and TRBJ1-5; TRBD1 agrees at 8 bases. V was pared by 4 bases and J by 5 bases, with 8 bases of the junction left unmatched. The CDR3 covers 15 residues. Germline lookup yields CDR1 SGHDT and CDR2 YYEEEE. Here the CDR3 reads CASSHRQGRDQPQHF. DNA for the CDR3: TGTGCCAGCAGCCACAGACAGGGGCGAGATCAGCCCCAGCATTTT.

This rearrangement joins TRBV19 to TRBJ2-2; D is undetermined. The germline CDR1 and CDR2 sequences are LNHDA and SQIVND (reference sequence). The CDR3 covers 12 residues. Deletions cut 3 bases from V and 5 bases from J, with 4 bases between. CDR3 amino acids: CASSISTGELFF. DNA for the CDR3: TGTGCCAGTAGTATCTCGACCGGGGAGCTGTTTTTT.

The genes are TRBV19 and TRBJ1-5, with 11 nucleotides matching TRBD1. CDR3 length equals 17 residues. Germline assignment: CDR1 LNHDA and CDR2 SQIVND (reference sequence). The ends lost 7 bases at V and 1 base at J; junction bases unmatched: 9. In nucleotides, the CDR3 is TGTGCCAGTATCGACGGACAGGGGGCACCCAGCAATCAGCCCCAGCATTTT. It translates to CASIDGQGAPSNQPQHF.

The CDR3 DNA follows: TGCGCCAGCAGCCAAGTCGGACAGTCGAACACTGAAGCTTTCTTT. Translated, it gives CASSQVGQSNTEAFF. V is TRBV4-1 and J is TRBJ1-1; a weak D match, TRBD1 (6 bases). The V end lost 1 base, the J end lost 1 base, and 10 bases lay between the germline ends. Germline V gene sequence: CDR1 MGHRA, CDR2 YSYEKL. The CDR3 spans 15 residues.

The count of this clone is one. V is TRBV23-1 and J is TRBJ2-3; possible D gene TRBD1, 6 bases. TRBV23-1 is an open reading frame whose function is uncertain. The CDR3 runs 13 residues. Trimming removed 7 bases from V and 5 bases from J, with 13 bases in between. CDR3 sequence reads: CASKEQGKDTQYF. The CDR3 region has the DNA TGCGCCAGCAAGGAGCAGGGGAAAGATACGCAGTATTTT.

V gene TRBV5-4 combines with J gene TRBJ1-2; D remains unclear. The CDR3 is made up of 13 amino acids. V dropped 0 bases and J dropped 5 bases, with 8 bases sitting between them. Germline-derived CDR1 and CDR2 are SGHNT and YYREEE (reference sequence). The CDR3 reads CASSLARVYGYTF. In DNA form, the CDR3 reads TGTGCCAGCAGCTTGGCCCGCGTATATGGCTACACCTTC.

This chain connects TRBV6-5 to TRBJ2-3; TRBD1 matches at 11 bases. This CDR3 is 15 amino acids long. The junction had 5 bases not matched to a gene; V was cut back by 4 bases and J by 5 bases. The V gene's germline CDR1 is MNHEY and CDR2 SVGAGI. Written as DNA, the CDR3 is TGTGCCAGCAGTTCAGGACAGGGGGCTGTAGATACGCAGTATTTT. Translation: CASSSGQGAVDTQYF.

This rearrangement joins TRBV19 to TRBJ2-5; 14 nucleotides match TRBD2. Losses at the gene ends were 8 bases for V and 4 bases for J; bases not matched to a gene: 9. Germline V gene data show CDR1 as LNHDA and CDR2 as SQIVND (reference sequence). The CDR3 is 16 amino acids. CDR3 residues: CASRLAGGLLGETQYF. CDR3 bases: TGTGCCAGTCGACTAGCGGGGGGGCTTTTAGGAGAGACCCAGTACTTC. The full variable domain, completed using reference TRBV19 and TRBJ2-5, is DGGITQSPKYLFRKEGQNVTLSCEQNLNHDAMYWYRQDPGQGLRLIYYSQIVNDFQKGDIAEGYSVSREKKESFPLTVTSAQKNPTAFYLCASRLAGGLLGETQYFGPGTRLLVL.